The present T cell receptor (beta chain) was sequenced within a study of T-cell memory formation after mild COVID-19. About the research overall: TCR clusters were mostly donor specific. Regarding the study as a whole: Later expanders leaned CD4+, whereas day 15 to 85 contracting clones were balanced CD4/CD8. A subset of responding clones appeared in pre-infection memory, suggesting cross-reactive memory joined. CD4+ clones that contracted lay mainly in CM and EM; CD8+ ones lay in EMRA.

This clonotype was detected a few times. Its target is unknown. TCRdb analysed the 5' RACE reads with MiXCR anew, one entry per CDR3 protein. The table lists roughly 15,000 distinct CDR3 sequences, around 25% of them singletons. This CDR3 spans 16 amino acids. V lost 1 base and J 5 bases, leaving 14 bases between the germline ends. Looked up from germline, CDR1 is LNHDA and CDR2 is SQIVND (reference sequence). This chain uses TRBV19 with TRBJ2-2, with D possibly being TRBD1 or TRBD2 (6 bases each). What was sequenced was PBMCs or a T cell subset sorted from them (not recorded which). This sequence originates from a man aged 18 to 30 who had mild COVID-19 (a few samples of this study predate the infection). Cell type and time point are not known. The CDR3: CASSIVPGAITGELFF. CDR3 nucleotides: TGTGCCAGTAGTATAGTTCCGGGGGCAATAACCGGGGAGCTGTTTTTT.